This entry lists 17 T cell receptor beta chains sequenced from one sample in a study of human thymus T cells. TCRdb's table, derived via immunoSEQ multiplex PCR, lists solely in-frame clones and lacks some. In the table there are more than 45,000 clones, 85% to 95% of which are singletons. Sequenced material: blood. Receptor source: a boy less than two years old with a congenital heart defect but otherwise immunologically healthy.

The rearrangement links TRBV4-1 to TRBJ2-7, with TRBD1 identical over 8 bases. The CDR3 spans 15 residues. CDR1 MGHRA and CDR2 YSYEKL come from the germline V gene. V lost 2 bases, J lost 2 bases, and 5 bases stayed unmatched. CDR3 DNA: TGCGCCAGCAGCCAACTGACAGGGGATCCCTACGAGCAGTACTTC. Translation gives CASSQLTGDPYEQYF.

The chain is built from TRBV19 and TRBJ1-3; TRBD1 agrees at 7 bases. After removal of 4 bases from V and 5 bases from J, the junction contained 11 bases not matched to a gene. CDR1 is LNHDA, CDR2 SQIVND, per germline (reference sequence). The CDR3 is made up of 16 amino acids. The DNA of the CDR3 is TGTGCCAGTAGTACCCCTTCGGGACAGCCTCGAAACACCATATATTTT. Translated: CASSTPSGQPRNTIYF.

V is TRBV4-3 and J is TRBJ2-7; the D is unclear. This CDR3 region has 12 residues. V was pared by 1 base and J by 6 bases, with 7 bases between. CDR1 and CDR2 from the germline V gene are LGHNA and YSLEER. CDR3: CASSQVLCEQYF. CDR3 DNA: TGCGCCAGCAGCCAAGTTTTGTGCGAGCAGTACTTC.

The chain combines TRBV27 with TRBJ1-1; 8 bases agree with TRBD1. This CDR3 region has 16 residues. J was trimmed by 3 bases and V by 5 bases; bases with no gene match: 11. CDR1 is MNHEY and CDR2 is SMNVEV in the germline V gene (reference sequence). The CDR3 spells CASSPWTGWVDTEAFF. The CDR3 DNA reads TGTGCCAGCAGTCCTTGGACAGGGTGGGTGGACACTGAAGCTTTCTTT.

The chain couples TRBV18 to TRBJ2-3; D unresolved. The CDR3 is made up of 11 amino acids. The V end lost 4 bases, the J end lost 5 bases, and 4 bases lay between the germline ends. CDR1 and CDR2 (germline): KGHSH, LQKENI. Written as DNA, the CDR3 is TGTGCCAGCTCACGGGAAGATACGCAGTATTTT. Its translation is CASSREDTQYF.

The J gene is TRBJ2-2, the V gene TRBV7-2, with TRBD2 matching over 7 bases. V lost 5 bases to trimming and J lost 6 bases; unmatched junction nucleotides: 9. In germline, CDR1 is SGHTA, CDR2 FQGNSA. The CDR3 loop spans 15 amino acids. For the CDR3, the DNA is TGTGCCAGCAGCCTTGCGGGAGTCGGGCCCGGGGAGCTGTTTTTT. This gives the protein CASSLAGVGPGELFF.

This sequence joins TRBV5-1 and TRBJ2-3, with 11 bases fitting TRBD2. CDR3 length equals 17 residues. J lost 3 bases, V lost 0 bases, and 6 bases had no gene match. Germline loops: CDR1 SGHRS, CDR2 YFSETQ. CDR3 in amino acids: CASSLEGASGGTDTQYF. CDR3 nucleotides: TGCGCCAGCAGCTTGGAAGGGGCTAGCGGGGGGACAGATACGCAGTATTTT.

V usage is TRBV7-9 and J usage is TRBJ2-3; D is uncertain. The germline V gene has CDR1 SEHNR and CDR2 FQNEAQ (reference sequence). The germline V and J ends were trimmed by 7 bases and 0 bases, with 14 bases remaining between them. The CDR3 runs to 15 residues. The CDR3 bases are TGTGCCAGCACCGGCGGAGTGAAGAGCACAGATACGCAGTATTTT. This gives the protein CASTGGVKSTDTQYF.

This clone was observed a few times. The genes are TRBV18 and TRBJ1-2; a possible D gene is TRBD1 (6 bases). The length of the CDR3 is 15 residues. The ends were cut back, 2 bases at V and 3 bases at J, with 13 bases in the middle. Germline CDR1 and CDR2: KGHSH and LQKENI. CDR3 coding DNA: TGTGCCAGCTCACCATACGGGGGCGAGGACTATGGCTACACCTTC. Its protein product is CASSPYGGEDYGYTF.

This clone appeared a few times. V usage is TRBV4-2 and J usage is TRBJ2-3; 7 bases are shared with TRBD2. The CDR3 has 16 amino acids. J was trimmed by 2 bases and V by 6 bases; bases with no gene match: 11. Germline CDR1 is LGHNA and CDR2 is YNFKEQ. In DNA, the CDR3 is TGTGCCAGCAGTCAGGTAGGGCGGGGGAACACAGATACGCAGTATTTT. Translation: CASSQVGRGNTDTQYF.

V usage is TRBV5-1 and J usage is TRBJ2-7; D is perhaps TRBD1 (6 bases). The CDR3 spans 14 residues. Per the germline V gene, CDR1 is SGHRS and CDR2 is YFSETQ. Between the trimmed V and J ends, which lost 0 bases and 5 bases, there was a span of 12 bases. This CDR3 reads CASSLEQGRHEQYF. The CDR3 DNA reads TGCGCCAGCAGCTTGGAACAGGGTAGACACGAGCAGTACTTC.

This chain links TRBV13 with TRBJ2-3; 11 positions match TRBD2. Germline V gives CDR1 PRHDT, CDR2 FYEKMQ (reference sequence). V was pared by 0 bases and J by 2 bases, with 7 bases of the junction left unmatched. The CDR3 has 18 residues. The CDR3 loop is CASSLGTTSGSYTDTQYF. The DNA for the CDR3 is TGTGCCAGCAGCTTAGGAACCACTAGCGGGAGCTACACAGATACGCAGTATTTT.

This chain connects TRBV7-9 to TRBJ1-6; TRBD1 matches at 9 bases. The V and J ends lost 0 bases and 6 bases, in that order; junction bases with no gene match: 3. Germline V gene sequence: CDR1 SEHNR, CDR2 FQNEAQ (reference sequence). This CDR3 contains 16 residues. The CDR3 spells CASSLAGTGTNSPLHF. DNA of the CDR3: TGTGCCAGCAGCTTAGCCGGGACAGGGACTAATTCACCCCTCCACTTT.

This rearrangement joins TRBV4-2 to TRBJ2-1, with D possibly TRBD2 on 5 matching bases. Germline values: CDR1 LGHNA, CDR2 YNFKEQ. Trimming stripped 1 base from V and 4 bases from J, with 11 bases between. The CDR3 has 15 amino acids. CDR3 in DNA: TGTGCCAGCAGCCAAGGCGACTATCTTTACAATGAGCAGTTCTTC. Amino acid sequence: CASSQGDYLYNEQFF.

Only one count was recorded for this clone. This chain uses TRBV11-2 with TRBJ2-1, with 15 bases identical to TRBD2. The V gene's germline CDR1 is SGHAT and CDR2 FQNNGV. The CDR3 has 16 residues. Trimming took 1 base from V and 10 from J; bases not matched to a gene: 5. CDR3 sequence: CASSLGWTSGGGEQFF. CDR3 nucleotides: TGTGCCAGCAGCTTAGGTTGGACTAGCGGGGGGGGAGAGCAGTTCTTC. Together with reference TRBV11-2 and TRBJ2-1, the CDR3 gives the full variable domain: EAGVAQSPRYKIIEKRQSVAFWCNPISGHATLYWYQQILGQGPKLLIQFQNNGVVDDSQLPKDRFSAERLKGVDSTLKIQPAKLEDSAVYLCASSLGWTSGGGEQFFGPGTRLTVL.

The rearrangement joins TRBV2 to TRBJ2-7; 9 positions agree with TRBD1. There are 16 residues in the CDR3. Germline V gives CDR1 SNHLY, CDR2 FYNNEI. J lost 7 bases, V lost 7 bases, and 17 bases had no gene match. CDR3 DNA: TGTGCCAGCACTCTACTCAGACCGACAGGGGGGAGAGAGCAGTACTTC. Amino acids: CASTLLRPTGGREQYF.

The rearrangement links TRBV19 to TRBJ2-3; weak D call: TRBD1 (6 bases). The V gene lost 10 bases and the J gene lost 0 bases, with 23 bases spanning the gap. CDR1 and CDR2 (germline): LNHDA, SQIVND (reference sequence). The CDR3 totals 17 residues. The CDR3 loop is CATAGPRQAPSTDTQYF. DNA for the CDR3: TGTGCCACCGCCGGTCCGAGACAGGCCCCTAGCACAGATACGCAGTATTTT. Using reference TRBV19 and TRBJ2-3 for the parts outside the CDR3, the full variable domain is DGGITQSPKYLFRKEGQNVTLSCEQNLNHDAMYWYRQDPGQGLRLIYYSQIVNDFQKGDIAEGYSVSREKKESFPLTVTSAQKNPTAFYLCATAGPRQAPSTDTQYFGPGTRLTVL.